This is a list of T cell receptor beta chains from one sample in a study of blood T cell repertoires in COVID-19. Assay used: immunoSEQ multiplex PCR; TCRdb lists only in-frame clones, some missing. Of 50,000 to 65,000 clones listed, about 91% are singletons. The sequencing sample was made of peripheral blood. The receptors derive from a man in his 60s with active COVID-19. The CDR3 runs from the conserved cysteine through the conserved F or W. A D gene is named only where the DNA matches it firmly. The listing skips clone size in some rows; elsewhere it reads once, few, many or a size class.

TRBJ1-2	-	-	TRBV2	CASSENAWAGGYTF	TGTGCCAGCAGTGAAAATGCGTGGGCGGGTGGCTACACCTTC
TRBJ2-3	-	-	TRBV9	CASSPTHLTQYF	TGTGCCAGCAGCCCGACTCATCTGACGCAGTATTTT
TRBJ1-3	-	-	TRBV3-1/TRBV3-2	CASSPATEMGTIYF	TGTGCCAGCAGCCCTGCTACAGAGATGGGCACCATATATTTT
TRBJ2-7	-	-	TRBV5-1	CASSLQGQRSEQYF	TGCGCCAGCAGCTTGCAGGGACAAAGGAGCGAGCAGTACTTC
TRBJ2-7	TRBD1	-	TRBV3-1/TRBV3-2	CASTKNAEQGAYEQYF	TGTGCCAGCACCAAAAACGCGGAACAGGGGGCCTACGAGCAGTACTTC
TRBJ2-3	TRBD2	-	TRBV9	CASSWGLAGGQDTQYF	TGTGCCAGCAGCTGGGGACTAGCGGGAGGCCAAGATACGCAGTATTTT
TRBJ1-6	-	-	TRBV19	CASSINDQDNSPLHF	TGTGCCAGTAGTATCAACGACCAGGATAATTCACCCCTCCACTTT
TRBJ2-3	-	-	TRBV10-3	CAASGTDTQYF	TGTGCCGCGAGCGGCACAGATACGCAGTATTTT
TRBJ1-4	-	-	TRBV5-6	CASSSRDLREKLFF	TGTGCCAGCAGCTCCCGGGATCTACGGGAAAAACTGTTTTTT
TRBJ1-2	TRBD1	few	TRBV9	CASSVGTGGVYGYTF	TGTGCCAGCAGCGTAGGGACAGGGGGCGTATATGGCTACACCTTC
TRBJ2-7	TRBD1	-	TRBV4-1	CASSHNPGQGFREQYF	TGCGCCAGCAGCCATAATCCGGGACAGGGATTCCGCGAGCAGTACTTC
TRBJ1-4	TRBD1	-	TRBV12-5	CASAPGQPTNEKLFF	TGTGCTAGTGCCCCGGGACAGCCAACTAATGAAAAACTGTTTTTT
TRBJ2-7	TRBD1	-	TRBV6-1	CASSEPYRGTYEQYF	TGTGCCAGCAGTGAACCCTACAGGGGAACCTACGAGCAGTACTTC
TRBJ1-5	TRBD1	-	TRBV4-1	CASSPRSHRDSFQPQHF	TGCGCCAGCAGCCCGAGGTCCCACCGGGACAGCTTTCAGCCCCAGCATTTT
TRBJ1-2	TRBD1	-	TRBV29-1	CSVDGAGNRGRGYGYTF	TGCAGCGTTGATGGAGCCGGAAACAGGGGGCGCGGGTATGGCTACACCTTC
TRBJ2-7	TRBD2	-	TRBV2	CASSEPSGSSYEQYF	TGTGCCAGCAGTGAACCTAGCGGGAGCTCCTACGAGCAGTACTTC
TRBJ1-5	TRBD1	-	TRBV10-3	CAISRTGGIVQPQHF	TGTGCCATCAGTAGGACAGGGGGCATCGTGCAGCCCCAGCATTTT
TRBJ2-5	TRBD1	-	TRBV5-1	CASSGGTGGWTQYF	TGCGCCAGCAGCGGGGGGACAGGGGGCTGGACCCAGTACTTC
TRBJ2-5	-	-	TRBV19	CASSRDPWTALQETQYF	TGTGCCAGTAGTAGAGATCCATGGACAGCTCTCCAAGAGACCCAGTACTTC
TRBJ2-7	TRBD2	-	TRBV7-2	CASSLASGGPYEQYF	TGTGCCAGCAGCCTAGCTAGCGGGGGCCCCTACGAGCAGTACTTC
TRBJ2-7	-	-	TRBV19	CASSTRTLSSYEQYF	TGTGCCAGTAGTACCCGGACTTTGAGCTCCTACGAGCAGTACTTC
TRBJ2-3	-	-	TRBV7-9	CASTRGQKSVVDTQYF	TGTGCCAGCACCCGGGGTCAGAAATCAGTGGTAGATACGCAGTATTTT
TRBJ1-1	TRBD1	-	TRBV6-4	CASARTGLTEAFF	TGTGCCAGCGCCCGGACAGGGTTGACTGAAGCTTTCTTT
TRBJ2-1	-	-	TRBV6-5	CASSYGLSSYNEQFF	TGTGCCAGCAGTTACGGGCTTAGTTCCTACAATGAGCAGTTCTTC